Below, one T cell receptor (beta chain) is given with its context. This sample is drawn from a study of shared clonotypes between healthy human individuals. With V trimmed by 3 bases and J by 6 bases, 3 bases remained unmatched. The CDR3 contains 12 residues. Germline CDR1 and CDR2: GTSNPN and SVGIG (reference sequence). Repertoires were generated with immunoSEQ multiplex PCR, while TCRdb's copy carries only in-frame clones and drops some. The sample comprises approximately 1.4 million clones, approximately 98% of which are singletons, and 0.4% to 0.45% rests with the top ten. V gene TRBV30 combines with J gene TRBJ2-7; 9 bases line up with TRBD1. The sequence was obtained from a man aged 25 to 40 in good health. Sequenced sample: naive CD4+ T cells sorted from blood. The subset was: CD45RA+ positively selected. The CDR3 bases are TGTGCCTGGAGCGTGGACAGGGGCGAGCAGTACTTC. It encodes CAWSVDRGEQYF.